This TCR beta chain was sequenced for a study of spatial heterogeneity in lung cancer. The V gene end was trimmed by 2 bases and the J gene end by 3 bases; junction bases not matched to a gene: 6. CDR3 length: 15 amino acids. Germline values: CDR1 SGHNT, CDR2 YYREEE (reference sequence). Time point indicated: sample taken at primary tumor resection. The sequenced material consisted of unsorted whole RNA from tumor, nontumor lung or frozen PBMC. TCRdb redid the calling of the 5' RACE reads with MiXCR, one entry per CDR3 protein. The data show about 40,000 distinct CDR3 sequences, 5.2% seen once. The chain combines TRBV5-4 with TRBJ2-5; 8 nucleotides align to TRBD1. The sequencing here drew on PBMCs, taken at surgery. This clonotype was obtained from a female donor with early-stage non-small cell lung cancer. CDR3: CASSLGQGGKETQYF. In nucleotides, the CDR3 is TGTGCCAGCAGCTTAGGACAGGGCGGAAAAGAGACCCAGTACTTC.